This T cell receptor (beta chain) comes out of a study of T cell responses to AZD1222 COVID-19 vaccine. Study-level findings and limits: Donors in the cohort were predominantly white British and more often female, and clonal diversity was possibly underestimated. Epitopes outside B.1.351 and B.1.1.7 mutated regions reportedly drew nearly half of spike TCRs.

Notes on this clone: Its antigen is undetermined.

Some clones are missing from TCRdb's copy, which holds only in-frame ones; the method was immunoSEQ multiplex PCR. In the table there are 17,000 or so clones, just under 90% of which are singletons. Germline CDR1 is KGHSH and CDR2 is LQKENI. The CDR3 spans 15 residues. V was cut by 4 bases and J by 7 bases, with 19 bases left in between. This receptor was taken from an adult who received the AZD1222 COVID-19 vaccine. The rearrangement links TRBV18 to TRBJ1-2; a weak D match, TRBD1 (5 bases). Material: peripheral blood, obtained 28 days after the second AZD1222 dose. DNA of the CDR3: TGTGCCAGCTCACTGGGGGACGGACAAGGTCTTGGCTACACCTTC. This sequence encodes CASSLGDGQGLGYTF.